The present TCR beta chain was sequenced within a study of CD8 T cells in Susac syndrome. Points from the study as a whole: A relatively small number of individuals underwent TCR sequencing and HLA analysis.

On this clonotype itself: Its cognate antigen is unknown.

RNA amounts of roughly 0.45 to 1 ug underwent reverse transcription with random hexamers. Amplification of TCR beta CDR3 was carried out by immunoSEQ multiplex PCR, which covered 54 Vbeta and 13 Jbeta segments. TCRdb re-analysed the immunoSEQ multiplex PCR reads in MiXCR, keeping a single row per CDR3 protein. The sample lists hundreds of thousands of distinct CDR3 sequences, 90% to 95% occurring once. The CDR3 is 11 residues long. Trimming stripped 3 bases from V and 7 bases from J, with 7 bases between. Germline V gene lookup returns CDR1 WSHSY and CDR2 SAAADI. Sequencing targeted TCR beta in blood CD8+ and CD4+ T cells.

The chain is built from TRBV10-2 and TRBJ2-7, with D perhaps TRBD2 (6 bases). The receptor was derived from a human donor with multiple sclerosis. The specimen sequenced was CD4+ T cells from PBMCs. The DNA of the CDR3 is TGCGCCAGCAGTGAAGGGAGGGAGCAGTACTTC. Its translation: CASSEGREQYF.